Sequencing of this TCR beta chain was carried out in a study of blood T cell repertoires in COVID-19. Overall study: The United States, Italy and Spain were the sources of the acute and convalescent COVID-19 samples. PBMCs, B-cell-depleted T cells, or T cells were the source of the cDNA or gDNA that made up the material.

Per the germline V gene, CDR1 is LNHDA and CDR2 is SQIVND (reference sequence). CDR3 length: 15 residues. V was cut by 5 bases and J by 4 bases, with 15 bases left in between. In the source study's methods: From reference gene primer amplification, estimates of nucleated cell counts were derived. The assay was immunoSEQ multiplex PCR, and TCRdb's table has in-frame clones only and misses some. V and J calls and clone size are given by that table; D and trimming were obtained from the DNA. The sample shows under 100,000 clones, approximately 91% of them seen only once. The V call is TRBV19, the J call TRBJ1-3; possibly TRBD1 for D (5 bases). Source material: peripheral blood. The source of this sequence is a woman aged 70-85 years with acute or convalescent COVID-19. The CDR3 DNA sequence: TGTGCCAGTAGTCCGCCGGGACTCGAGGGAAACACCATATATTTT. Translation: CASSPPGLEGNTIYF.